This T cell receptor beta chain was recovered during a study of blood T cell repertoires in COVID-19. Whole-study context: Material from acute and convalescent COVID-19 was sourced from the United States, Italy and Spain. PBMCs, B-cell-depleted T cells, or T cells provided the cDNA or gDNA that made up the material.

Original handling: Amplification of reference gene primers provided the estimated nucleated cell counts. This table comes from immunoSEQ multiplex PCR, and its TCRdb copy is limited to in-frame clones, with some not included. The V and J calls and the clone size are those of that table, but D and trimming were determined from the DNA. In the table there are around 74,000 clones, about 90% of which are singletons. This CDR3 is built from 19 residues. The V gene end was trimmed by 6 bases and the J gene end by 3 bases; junction bases not matched to a gene: 21. From germline, CDR1 is MDHEN and CDR2 SYDVKM.

The rearrangement links TRBV28 to TRBJ2-7; 9 bases line up with TRBD1. Source material: peripheral blood. The receptor's source is a man in his fifties with active COVID-19. The CDR3 bases are TGTGCCAGCAGCCCGTGGACAGGGGATTTAATCGGGTTCCACTACGAGCAGTACTTC. As protein: CASSPWTGDLIGFHYEQYF.